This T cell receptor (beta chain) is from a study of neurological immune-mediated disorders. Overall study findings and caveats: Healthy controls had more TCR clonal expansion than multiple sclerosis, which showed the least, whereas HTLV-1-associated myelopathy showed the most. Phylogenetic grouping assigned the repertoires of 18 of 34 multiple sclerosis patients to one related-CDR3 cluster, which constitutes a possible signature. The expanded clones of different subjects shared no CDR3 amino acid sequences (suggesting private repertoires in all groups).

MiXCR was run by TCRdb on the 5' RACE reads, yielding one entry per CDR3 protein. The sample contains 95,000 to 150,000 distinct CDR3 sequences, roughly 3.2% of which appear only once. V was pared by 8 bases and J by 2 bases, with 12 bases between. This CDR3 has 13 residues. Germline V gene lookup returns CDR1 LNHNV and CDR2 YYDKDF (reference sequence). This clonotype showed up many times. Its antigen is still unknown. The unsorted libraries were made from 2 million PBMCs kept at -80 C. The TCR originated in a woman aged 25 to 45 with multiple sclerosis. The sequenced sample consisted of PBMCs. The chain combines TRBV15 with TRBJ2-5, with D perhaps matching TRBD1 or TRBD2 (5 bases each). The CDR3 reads CATASWGQETQYF. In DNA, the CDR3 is TGTGCCACCGCCTCTTGGGGGCAAGAGACCCAGTACTTC.